This T cell receptor beta chain was sequenced during a study of blood T cells in healthy people across ages. This clonotype was observed once. The second PCR ran about 6 to 12 cycles with a sample-barcoded 5' primer and J-beta primers. TCRdb reprocessed the 5' RACE reads via MiXCR and lists one record per CDR3 protein. There are 1,300,000 or so distinct CDR3 sequences in the sample; 55% to 75% occur only once, and over 5.5% lies in the top ten. Per the germline V gene, CDR1 is MNHEY and CDR2 is SVGAGI. The CDR3 has 16 residues. V dropped 2 bases and J dropped 2 bases, with 14 bases sitting between them.

Input material: blood. The sequence was collected from a man between 18 and 35 years old in good health. The chain couples TRBV6-5 to TRBJ2-3, with D tentatively TRBD1 (6 bases). The CDR3 DNA reads as TGTGCCAGCAGTTACGGGAGCCCAGGGGCCACAGATACGCAGTATTTT. Translation gives CASSYGSPGATDTQYF.